These 14 T cell receptor beta chains originate from one sample sequenced in a study of CD8 T cells in Susac syndrome. Random hexamers were used to reverse transcribe an amount of roughly 0.5 to 1 ug RNA. Each CDR3 protein gets one entry after TCRdb re-called the immunoSEQ multiplex PCR reads with MiXCR. This table holds about 190,000 distinct CDR3 sequences, approximately 94% found once. The sequencing sample was made of CD4+ T cells from PBMCs. The receptors shown here come from a human donor in good health.

The V call is TRBV28, the J call TRBJ1-2; TRBD1 matches 9 bases. The CDR3 is made up of 16 amino acids. V lost 5 bases to trimming and J lost 0 bases; unmatched junction nucleotides: 7. Germline V gives CDR1 MDHEN, CDR2 SYDVKM. CDR3 in amino acids: CASSPRGTGTNYGYTF. DNA for the CDR3: TGTGCCAGCAGTCCTAGAGGGACAGGGACTAACTATGGCTACACCTTC.

This clonotype was counted a single time. This chain joins TRBV7-9 and TRBJ2-3, with D perhaps matching TRBD2 (5 bases). The CDR3 is 15 residues long. Trimming took 3 bases from V and 1 from J, leaving 11 bases between them. Germline V CDR1 and CDR2: SEHNR, FQNEAQ (reference sequence). The CDR3 protein is CASSFLRARTDTQYF. CDR3 DNA sequence: TGTGCCAGCAGCTTTTTGAGGGCCCGCACAGATACGCAGTATTTT.

The chain couples TRBV18 to TRBJ2-6, with D perhaps matching TRBD1 (7 bases). With 5 bases removed from V and 2 bases from J, the gap between germline ends came to 16 bases. The CDR3 runs 17 residues. Germline V gene lookup returns CDR1 KGHSH and CDR2 LQKENI. CDR3 sequence: CASSAISGGTGANVLTF. In DNA form, the CDR3 reads TGTGCCAGCTCAGCGATATCAGGGGGGACTGGGGCCAACGTCCTGACTTTC.

The V call is TRBV19, the J call TRBJ2-3; TRBD2 aligns across 9 bases. Trimming took 5 bases from V and 4 from J; bases not matched to a gene: 4. CDR3 length equals 14 residues. Germline V gene data show CDR1 as LNHDA and CDR2 as SQIVND (reference sequence). The DNA of the CDR3 is TGTGCCAGTAGTCGTGGCGGGGGGGCAGATACGCAGTATTTT. It translates to CASSRGGGADTQYF.

The chain carries TRBV5-1 and TRBJ1-1; 7 bases are a match to TRBD1. The CDR3 consists of 12 residues. Germline V gene data show CDR1 as SGHRS and CDR2 as YFSETQ. The V gene end was trimmed by 4 bases and the J gene end by 6 bases; junction bases not matched to a gene: 3. In DNA form, the CDR3 reads TGCGCCAGCAGCCTGACAGGGTCTGAAGCTTTCTTT. Translated: CASSLTGSEAFF.

The rearrangement links TRBV9 to TRBJ1-3; no clear D gene. The CDR3 length is 14 residues. Germline V gives CDR1 SGDLS, CDR2 YYNGEE. Trimming pared 4 bases from V and 3 bases from J, leaving 11 bases between. CDR3 loop: CASSPTFGGNTIYF. In nucleotides, the CDR3 is TGTGCCAGCAGCCCCACGTTCGGTGGAAACACCATATATTTT.

The V call is TRBV20-1, the J call TRBJ2-6; no firm D call. Germline V gene data show CDR1 as DFQATT and CDR2 as SNEGSKA (reference sequence). The CDR3 has 13 residues. Trimming took off 7 bases at V and 0 bases at J, with 7 bases between the two ends. This CDR3 is CSVRDSGANVLTF. The CDR3, as DNA: TGCAGTGTGAGAGACTCTGGGGCCAACGTCCTGACTTTC.

This chain uses TRBV7-9 with TRBJ1-1; D call uncertain. Germline-derived CDR1 and CDR2 are SEHNR and FQNEAQ (reference sequence). The CDR3 runs to 14 residues. Trimming took off 1 base at V and 1 base at J, with 7 bases between the two ends. The CDR3 region is CASSLEGSNTEAFF. The CDR3 coding sequence is TGTGCCAGCAGCTTAGAAGGCTCGAACACTGAAGCTTTCTTT.

The rearrangement uses TRBV3-1 and TRBJ1-6; D is undetermined. This CDR3 comprises 17 residues. V lost 0 bases to trimming and J lost 9 bases, with 18 bases between them. Germline V gene lookup returns CDR1 LGHDT and CDR2 YNNKEL (reference sequence). DNA of the CDR3: TGTGCCAGCAGCCAAGATCTGTTAAGTTCAGGTGCTTCACCCCTCCACTTT. It codes for CASSQDLLSSGASPLHF.

J is TRBJ1-2 and V is TRBV12-3 or TRBV12-4; D perhaps matches TRBD1 (5 bases). The CDR3 is made up of 12 amino acids. Trimming took 4 bases from V and 6 from J, leaving 9 bases between them. The chain's CDR3 is CASSWWGNGYTF. The CDR3 nucleotides read TGTGCCAGCAGTTGGTGGGGGAATGGCTACACCTTC.

The gene calls are TRBV28 and TRBJ1-6; no reliable D call. The CDR3 totals 16 residues. Trimming left V 6 bases short and J 0 bases short, with 12 bases between. Germline CDR1 is MDHEN and CDR2 is SYDVKM. The CDR3 DNA follows: TGTGCCAGCAGCCTAATGGGGAGCTCCTATAATTCACCCCTCCACTTT. Translation: CASSLMGSSYNSPLHF.

V usage is TRBV5-4 and J usage is TRBJ1-4, with TRBD1 identical over 10 bases. Germline V gives CDR1 SGHNT, CDR2 YYREEE (reference sequence). CDR3 length: 15 amino acids. V dropped 0 bases and J dropped 7; count of bases not matched to a gene: 3. The CDR3 nucleotides read TGTGCCAGCAGCTTGGGGGACAGGGGTGGTGAAAAACTGTTTTTT. Translating it yields CASSLGDRGGEKLFF.

The chain recombines TRBV20-1 with TRBJ1-1; no firm D call. The CDR3 is made up of 13 amino acids. Per germline, CDR1 DFQATT and CDR2 SNEGSKA (reference sequence). CDR3 sequence (DNA): TGCAGCGGCCGAGCTTCAGTGAACACTGAAGCTTTCTTT. Amino acid sequence: CSGRASVNTEAFF.

The chain uses TRBV6-1 and TRBJ1-5; D is unresolved. In germline, CDR1 is MNHNS, CDR2 SASEGT. The CDR3 runs to 12 residues. Trimming removed 7 bases from V and 8 bases from J, with 12 bases in between. This CDR3 is CASKGVGEPQHF. Written as DNA, the CDR3 is TGTGCCAGCAAAGGAGTTGGGGAGCCCCAGCATTTT.